In its sample, the clone carrying this T cell receptor (beta chain) was seen many times. Antigen: not known. These data come from a study of CD8 T cells in ankylosing spondylitis. Study observations and caveats: Matched ankylosing spondylitis synovial fluid reportedly contained a significantly enriched population of disease-linked clones. Clones linked with disease were CD8+ and fairly uncommon in the peripheral blood. Ankylosing spondylitis blood appeared to carry a characteristic TCR beta motif of eight or nine highly homologous variants.

The CDR3 length is 16 residues. The V end lost 5 bases, the J end lost 1 base, and 17 bases lay between the germline ends. It was by quantitative 5'-RACE with molecular barcodes that TCR beta libraries were made. TCRdb processed the 5' RACE reads anew with MiXCR; each CDR3 protein has one entry. Of 45,000 or so distinct CDR3 sequences listed, 9.5% to 11% are singletons. The chain has TRBV12-3 or TRBV12-4 and TRBJ1-1, with a weak D call TRBD1 (5 bases). The clonotype was recovered from a male donor with ankylosing spondylitis or in good health (not recorded which). The sequencing input was blood, either unsorted or a sorted T cell fraction (not recorded which). DNA for the CDR3: TGTGCCAGCAGTCTTGCCCTCGGGGGGTCGAACACTGAAGCTTTCTTT. This gives the protein CASSLALGGSNTEAFF.